In this sample, the clone carrying this T cell receptor (beta chain) turned up many times. What it binds is not known. This sample stems from a study of T cell repertoires in cytomegalovirus infection. At the level of the study: It can be stated that public TCR beta signatures indicated CMV infection as well as a matching HLA type. General study results and limits: CMV-specific HLA-C-restricted TCR beta clonotypes dominated the ex vivo response. Cumulated frequencies of public TCR beta families served to identify carriers of CMV plus the relevant HLA.

TCRdb called the reads again in MiXCR, with one record for every CDR3 protein. The sample yields about 230,000 distinct CDR3 sequences, around 6.2% seen once. There are 16 residues in the CDR3. Germline CDR1 reads MNHNY; CDR2 reads SVGAGI (reference sequence). Trimming stripped 0 bases from V and 9 bases from J, with 18 bases between. V gene TRBV6-6 combines with J gene TRBJ2-4; the D call may be TRBD1 or TRBD2 (6 bases each). Sequencing was carried out using PBMCs. The TCR sequence derives from a human donor in good health (CMV status not recorded). Some clones in this sample may be carry-over from other donors' samples. CDR3: CASSYSKERGAFIQYF. Written as DNA, the CDR3 is TGTGCCAGCAGTTACTCGAAAGAAAGGGGGGCATTCATTCAGTACTTC.